Detailed here is one T cell receptor beta chain. This record belongs to a study of blood T cell repertoires in COVID-19. Across the whole study: COVID-19 samples, acute and convalescent, were from the United States, Italy and Spain.

Authors' processing steps: Estimated nucleated cell counts came from reference gene primer amplification. Measured with immunoSEQ multiplex PCR; TCRdb has only the in-frame clones, and not every one. That table gives V, J and clone size, and the DNA gave D and trimming. The repertoire includes about 200,000 clones, around 82% of them detected once, and 5.5% to 7% sits in the top ten. The CDR3 totals 18 residues. Trimming at V came to 8 bases and at J to 0 bases, leaving 14 bases not matched to a gene. In germline, CDR1 is LNHNV, CDR2 YYDKDF (reference sequence). Sample: peripheral blood. The sequence was obtained from a woman in her 70s with acute or convalescent COVID-19. This chain uses TRBV15 with TRBJ2-1; 9 bases align to TRBD1. CDR3 amino acids: CATSSGQGYPRSYNEQFF. CDR3 sequence (DNA): TGTGCCACCTCCTCGGGACAGGGTTACCCTCGCTCCTACAATGAGCAGTTCTTC.